This TCR beta chain was found in a study of shared clonotypes between healthy human individuals. General study results and limits: The authors expected sequencing depth to affect clonotype sharing among donors.

About this clone: Its antigen is as yet unknown.

The CDR3 has 13 amino acids. The V gene lost 3 bases and the J gene lost 7 bases, with 14 bases spanning the gap. Germline loops: CDR1 SGHRS, CDR2 YFSETQ. Subsets obtained from CD4+ cells comprised CD45RA+ naive and CD45RA-negative memory cells. Method: immunoSEQ multiplex PCR; TCRdb's copy keeps in-frame clones and lacks some. This sample has some 2.4 million clones; over 85% occur once, and the top ten carry around 0.4%. Specimen: naive CD4+ T cells from PBMCs. Documented subset: CD45RA+ positively selected. The sequence was collected from a man younger than 35 in good health. Some clones in this sample may be carry-over from other donors' samples. The rearrangement links TRBV5-1 to TRBJ2-7, with D possibly being TRBD1 (5 bases). DNA for the CDR3: TGCGCCAGCAGCTACAACCAGGGTTGGGAGCAGTACTTC. Residues: CASSYNQGWEQYF. Variable domain in full (rest from reference TRBV5-1 and TRBJ2-7): KAGVTQTPRYLIKTRGQQVTLSCSPISGHRSVSWYQQTPGQGLQFLFEYFSETQRNKGNFPGRFSGRQFSNSRSEMNVSTLELGDSALYLCASSYNQGWEQYFGPGTRLTVT.